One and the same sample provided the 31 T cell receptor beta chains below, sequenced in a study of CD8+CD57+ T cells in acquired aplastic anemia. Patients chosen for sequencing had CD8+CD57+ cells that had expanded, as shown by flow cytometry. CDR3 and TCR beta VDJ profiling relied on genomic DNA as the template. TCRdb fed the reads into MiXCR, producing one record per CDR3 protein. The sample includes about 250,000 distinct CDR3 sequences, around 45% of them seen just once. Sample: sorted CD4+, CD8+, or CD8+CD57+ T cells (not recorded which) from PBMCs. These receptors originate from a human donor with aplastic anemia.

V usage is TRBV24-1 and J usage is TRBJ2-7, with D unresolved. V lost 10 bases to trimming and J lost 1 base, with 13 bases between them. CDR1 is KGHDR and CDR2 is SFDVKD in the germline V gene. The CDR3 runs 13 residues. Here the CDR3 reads CATLCPASYEQYF. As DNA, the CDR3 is TGTGCCACGCTTTGCCCGGCTTCCTACGAGCAGTACTTC.

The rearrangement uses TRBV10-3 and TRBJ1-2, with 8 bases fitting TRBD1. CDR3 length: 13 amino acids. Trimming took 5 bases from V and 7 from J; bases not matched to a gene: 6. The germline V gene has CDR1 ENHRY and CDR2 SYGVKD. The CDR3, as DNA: TGTGCCATCAGTACGCAGGGGGCCAGTGGCTACACCTTC. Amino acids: CAISTQGASGYTF.

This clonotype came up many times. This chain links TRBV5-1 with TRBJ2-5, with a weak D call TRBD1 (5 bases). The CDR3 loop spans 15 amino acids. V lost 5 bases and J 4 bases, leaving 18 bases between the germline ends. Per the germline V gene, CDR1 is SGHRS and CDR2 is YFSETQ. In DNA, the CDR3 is TGCGCCAGCAGACCAGGGATAGAGCGAGGAGAGACCCAGTACTTC. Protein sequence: CASRPGIERGETQYF.

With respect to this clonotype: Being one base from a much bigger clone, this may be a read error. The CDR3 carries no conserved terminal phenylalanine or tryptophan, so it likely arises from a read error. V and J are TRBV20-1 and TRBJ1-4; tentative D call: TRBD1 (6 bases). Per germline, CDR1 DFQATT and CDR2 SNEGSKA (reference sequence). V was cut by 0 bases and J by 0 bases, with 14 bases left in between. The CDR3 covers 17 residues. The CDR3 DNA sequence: TGCAGTGCTAGAGACACAGGGCCCCATGCAACTAATGAAAAACTGTTTCTT. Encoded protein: CSARDTGPHATNEKLFL.

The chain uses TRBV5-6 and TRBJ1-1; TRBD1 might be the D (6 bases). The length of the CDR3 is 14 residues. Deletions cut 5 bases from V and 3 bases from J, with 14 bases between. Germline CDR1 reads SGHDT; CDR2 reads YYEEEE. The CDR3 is CASSAPGAYTEAFF. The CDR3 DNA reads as TGTGCCAGCAGTGCCCCAGGGGCCTACACTGAAGCTTTCTTT.

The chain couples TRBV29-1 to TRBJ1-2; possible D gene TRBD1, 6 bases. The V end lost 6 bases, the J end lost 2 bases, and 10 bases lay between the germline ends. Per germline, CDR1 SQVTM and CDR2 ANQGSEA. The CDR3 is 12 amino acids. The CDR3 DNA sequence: TGCAGCGTCCAAGGGGGGAACTATGGCTACACCTTC. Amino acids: CSVQGGNYGYTF.

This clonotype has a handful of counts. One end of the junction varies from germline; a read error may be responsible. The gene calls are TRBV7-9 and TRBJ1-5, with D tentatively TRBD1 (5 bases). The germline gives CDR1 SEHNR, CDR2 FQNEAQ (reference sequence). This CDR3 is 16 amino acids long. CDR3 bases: TGTGCCAGCGGCTTAGCGGGCAGGGATAACAATCAGCCCCAGCATTTT. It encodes CASGLAGRDNNQPQHF.

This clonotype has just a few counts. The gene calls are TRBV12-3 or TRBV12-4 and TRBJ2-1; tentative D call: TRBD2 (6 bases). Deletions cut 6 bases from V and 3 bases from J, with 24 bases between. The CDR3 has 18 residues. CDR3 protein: CASSFTDPRDSRYNEQFF. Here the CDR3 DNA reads TGTGCCAGCAGCTTTACCGACCCCCGGGACTCCCGCTACAATGAGCAGTTCTTC.

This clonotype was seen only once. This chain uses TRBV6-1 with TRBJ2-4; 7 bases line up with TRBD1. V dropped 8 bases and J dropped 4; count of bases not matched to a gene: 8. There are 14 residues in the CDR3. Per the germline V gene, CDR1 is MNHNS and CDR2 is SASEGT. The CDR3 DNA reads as TGTGCCAGCTCTTTTGGACAGGATAAAAACATTCAGTACTTC. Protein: CASSFGQDKNIQYF.

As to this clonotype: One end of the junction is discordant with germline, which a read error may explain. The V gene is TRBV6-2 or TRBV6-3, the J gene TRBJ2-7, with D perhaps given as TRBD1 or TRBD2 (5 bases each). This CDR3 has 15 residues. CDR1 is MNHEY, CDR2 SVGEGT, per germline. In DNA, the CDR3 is TGTGCCAGCAGTTACACCGGGACGGGGACCTACGAGCGGTACTTC. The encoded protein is CASSYTGTGTYERYF.

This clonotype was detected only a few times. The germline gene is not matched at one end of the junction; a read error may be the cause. CDR3 in amino acids: CASSSGQAPFVDTEAFF. In nucleotides, the CDR3 is TGTGCCAGCAGTTCGGGACAGGCGCCGTTTGTTGACACTGAAGCTTTCTTT. The chain is built from TRBV10-3 and TRBJ1-1, with 8 bases that match TRBD1. The CDR3 is made up of 17 amino acids. Germline V CDR1 and CDR2: ENHRY, SYGVKD.

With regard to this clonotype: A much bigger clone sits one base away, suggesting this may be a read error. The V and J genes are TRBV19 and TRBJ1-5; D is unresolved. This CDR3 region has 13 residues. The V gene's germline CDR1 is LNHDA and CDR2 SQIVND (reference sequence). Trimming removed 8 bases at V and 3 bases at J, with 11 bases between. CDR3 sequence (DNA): TGTGCCAGTGGGCTGGGGAACAATCAGCCCCAGCATTTT. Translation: CASGLGNNQPQHF.

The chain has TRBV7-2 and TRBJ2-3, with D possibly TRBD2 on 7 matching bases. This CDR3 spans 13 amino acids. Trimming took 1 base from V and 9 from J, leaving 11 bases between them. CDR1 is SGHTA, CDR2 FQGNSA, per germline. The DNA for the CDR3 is TGTGCCAGCAGCTTAGATTGGGGGGGCACGCAGTATTTT. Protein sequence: CASSLDWGGTQYF.

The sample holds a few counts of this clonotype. CDR3 amino acids: CAIGDFSSATPGEQYF. In DNA form, the CDR3 reads TGTGCCATCGGTGATTTTTCTAGCGCGACTCCGGGCGAGCAGTACTTC. V is TRBV24-1 and J is TRBJ2-7; D perhaps matches TRBD2 (6 bases). CDR3 length: 16 residues. CDR1 KGHDR and CDR2 SFDVKD come from the germline V gene. V dropped 11 bases and J dropped 6 bases, with 28 bases sitting between them.

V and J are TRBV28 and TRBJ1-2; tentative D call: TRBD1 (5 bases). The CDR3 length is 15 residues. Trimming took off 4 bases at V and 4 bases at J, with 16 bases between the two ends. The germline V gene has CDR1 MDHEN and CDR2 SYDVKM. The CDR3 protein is CASSSPGRTFYGYTF. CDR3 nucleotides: TGTGCCAGCAGTTCCCCGGGACGGACCTTCTATGGCTACACCTTC.

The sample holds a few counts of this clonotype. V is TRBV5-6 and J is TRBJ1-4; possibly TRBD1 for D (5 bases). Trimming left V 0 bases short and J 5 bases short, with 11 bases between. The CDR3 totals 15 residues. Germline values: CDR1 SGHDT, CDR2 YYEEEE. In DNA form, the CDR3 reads TGTGCCAGCAGCTTGGGTCAGGGTTACAATGAAAAACTGTTTTTT. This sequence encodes CASSLGQGYNEKLFF.

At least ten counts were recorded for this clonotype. In DNA form, the CDR3 reads TGCGCCAGCAGCCAAGTGTGGAGAAGCTCCTATAATTCACCCCTCCACTTT. It translates to CASSQVWRSSYNSPLHF. The J gene is TRBJ1-6, the V gene TRBV4-3; D not resolved. Trimming cost V 1 base and J 0 bases, with 10 bases left between them. The CDR3 has 17 amino acids. Germline values: CDR1 LGHNA, CDR2 YSLEER.

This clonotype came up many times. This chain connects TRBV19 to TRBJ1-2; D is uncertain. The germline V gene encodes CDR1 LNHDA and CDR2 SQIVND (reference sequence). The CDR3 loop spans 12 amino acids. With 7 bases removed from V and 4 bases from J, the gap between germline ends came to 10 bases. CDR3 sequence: CASITPGYGYTF. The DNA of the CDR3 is TGTGCCAGTATAACCCCAGGCTATGGCTACACCTTC.

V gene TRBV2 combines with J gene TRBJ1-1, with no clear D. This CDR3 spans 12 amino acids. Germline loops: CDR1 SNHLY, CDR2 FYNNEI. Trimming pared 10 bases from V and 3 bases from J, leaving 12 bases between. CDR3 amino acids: CANQDRYTEAFF. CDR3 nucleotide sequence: TGTGCCAACCAGGATCGGTACACTGAAGCTTTCTTT.

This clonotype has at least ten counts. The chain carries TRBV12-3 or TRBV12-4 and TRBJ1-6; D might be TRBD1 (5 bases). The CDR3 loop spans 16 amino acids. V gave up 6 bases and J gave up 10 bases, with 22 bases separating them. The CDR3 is CASSTGGRGMGSPLHF. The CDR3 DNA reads TGTGCCAGCAGCACTGGGGGGAGAGGTATGGGCTCACCCCTCCACTTT.

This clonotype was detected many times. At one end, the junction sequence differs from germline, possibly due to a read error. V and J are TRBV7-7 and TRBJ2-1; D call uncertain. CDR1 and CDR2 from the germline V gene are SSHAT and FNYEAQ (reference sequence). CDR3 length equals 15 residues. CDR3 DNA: TGTGCTAGCAGCTTACACCTAAGCTCCTACAATGAGCAGTTCTTC. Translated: CASSLHLSSYNEQFF.

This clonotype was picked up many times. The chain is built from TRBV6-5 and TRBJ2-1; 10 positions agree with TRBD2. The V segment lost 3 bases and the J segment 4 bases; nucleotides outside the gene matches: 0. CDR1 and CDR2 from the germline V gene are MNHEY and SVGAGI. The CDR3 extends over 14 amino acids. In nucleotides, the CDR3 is TGTGCCAGCAGTTATAGCGGGAGGTACAATGAGCAGTTCTTC. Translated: CASSYSGRYNEQFF.

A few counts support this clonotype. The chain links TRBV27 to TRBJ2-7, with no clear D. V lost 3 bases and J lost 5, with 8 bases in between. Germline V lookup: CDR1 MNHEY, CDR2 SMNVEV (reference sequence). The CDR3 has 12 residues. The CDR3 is CASSFGPHEQYF. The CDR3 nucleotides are TGTGCCAGCAGTTTCGGCCCCCACGAGCAGTACTTC.

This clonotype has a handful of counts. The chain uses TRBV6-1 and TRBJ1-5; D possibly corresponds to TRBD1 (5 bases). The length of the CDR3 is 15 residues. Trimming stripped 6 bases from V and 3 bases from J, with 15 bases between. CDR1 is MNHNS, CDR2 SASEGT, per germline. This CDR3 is CASSRTGISNQPQHF. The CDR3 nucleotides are TGTGCCAGCAGCCGTACAGGAATCTCCAATCAGCCCCAGCATTTT.

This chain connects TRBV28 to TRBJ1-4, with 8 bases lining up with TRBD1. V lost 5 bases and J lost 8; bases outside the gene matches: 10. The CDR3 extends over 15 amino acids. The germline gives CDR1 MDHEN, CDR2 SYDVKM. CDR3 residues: CASSSRTGFEEKLFF. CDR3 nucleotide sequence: TGTGCCAGCAGTAGTAGGACAGGGTTTGAGGAAAAACTGTTTTTT.

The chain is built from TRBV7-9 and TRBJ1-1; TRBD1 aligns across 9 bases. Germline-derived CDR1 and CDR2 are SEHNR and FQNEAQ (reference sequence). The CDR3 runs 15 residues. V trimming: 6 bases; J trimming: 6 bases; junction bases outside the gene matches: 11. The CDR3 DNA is TGTGCCAGCAGTTTCCAAGGACAGGGGAGAGCTGAAGCTTTCTTT. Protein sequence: CASSFQGQGRAEAFF.

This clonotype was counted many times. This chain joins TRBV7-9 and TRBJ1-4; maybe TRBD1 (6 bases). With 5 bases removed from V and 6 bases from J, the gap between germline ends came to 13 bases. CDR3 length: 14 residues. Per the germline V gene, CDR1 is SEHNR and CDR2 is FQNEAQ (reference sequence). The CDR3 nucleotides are TGTGCCAGCAGCCTGTGGGGGCGGGATGAAAAACTGTTTTTT. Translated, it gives CASSLWGRDEKLFF.

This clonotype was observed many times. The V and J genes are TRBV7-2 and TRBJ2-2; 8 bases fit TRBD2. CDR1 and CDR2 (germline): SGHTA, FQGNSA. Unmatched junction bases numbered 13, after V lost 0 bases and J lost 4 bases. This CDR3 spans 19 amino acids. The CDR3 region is CASSLAQFGGVRSTGELFF. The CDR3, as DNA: TGTGCCAGCAGCTTAGCGCAGTTCGGGGGGGTAAGATCCACCGGGGAGCTGTTTTTT.

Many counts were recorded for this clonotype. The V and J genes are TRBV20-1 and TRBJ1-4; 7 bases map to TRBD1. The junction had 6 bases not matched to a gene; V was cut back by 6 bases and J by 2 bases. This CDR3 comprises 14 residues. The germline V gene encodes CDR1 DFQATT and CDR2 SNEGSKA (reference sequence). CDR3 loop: CSAYLGQTNEKLFF. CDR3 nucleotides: TGCAGTGCGTACCTGGGACAGACTAATGAAAAACTGTTTTTT.

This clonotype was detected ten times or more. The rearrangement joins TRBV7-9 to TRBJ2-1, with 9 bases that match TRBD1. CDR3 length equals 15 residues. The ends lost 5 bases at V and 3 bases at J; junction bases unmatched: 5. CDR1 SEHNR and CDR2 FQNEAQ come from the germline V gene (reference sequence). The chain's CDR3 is CASSNRDRVYNEQFF. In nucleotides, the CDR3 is TGTGCCAGCAGCAACCGGGACAGGGTCTACAATGAGCAGTTCTTC.

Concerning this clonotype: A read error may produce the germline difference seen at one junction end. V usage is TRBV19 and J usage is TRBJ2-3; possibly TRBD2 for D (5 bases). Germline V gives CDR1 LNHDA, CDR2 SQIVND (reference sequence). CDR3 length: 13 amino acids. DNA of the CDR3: TGTGCCAGTAGTATCCCTAGCACAGATACGCGGTATTTT. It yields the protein CASSIPSTDTRYF.